Shown below are 20 T cell receptor beta chains from a single sample sequenced in a study of blood T cell repertoires in COVID-19. Some clones are missing from TCRdb's copy, which holds only in-frame ones; the method was immunoSEQ multiplex PCR. Of around 40,000 clones in the sample, roughly 88% were seen once. The sample was peripheral blood. The source of these receptors is a man between 60 and 75 years old with active COVID-19.

This clone was detected once. V usage is TRBV12-3 or TRBV12-4 and J usage is TRBJ1-6, with a possible D match to TRBD1 (5 bases). V was pared by 5 bases and J by 7 bases, with 9 bases between. The CDR3 has 13 amino acids. This CDR3 reads CASSPRQNSPLHF. The DNA for the CDR3 is TGTGCCAGCAGTCCGAGACAGAATTCACCCCTCCACTTT.

The chain couples TRBV6-1 to TRBJ1-2; D is ambiguous. Trimming removed 1 base at V and 3 bases at J, with 6 bases between. This CDR3 region has 13 residues. Germline V CDR1 and CDR2: MNHNS, SASEGT. The CDR3 bases are TGTGCCAGCAGTGAAGTCGAGTACTATGGCTACACCTTC. It codes for CASSEVEYYGYTF.

The genes are TRBV12-1 and TRBJ2-1; TRBD2, the D gene given by the table, was not confirmed from the DNA. TRBV12-1 is deemed a pseudogene. The CDR3 is made up of 15 amino acids. CDR3 amino acids: CASTVSLAGAYEQFF. CDR3 bases: TGTGCCAGCACCGTGAGCCTAGCGGGAGCCTATGAGCAGTTCTTC.

The gene calls are TRBV5-6 and TRBJ2-7, with a tentative D call TRBD1 (5 bases). This CDR3 contains 16 residues. Per germline, CDR1 SGHDT and CDR2 YYEEEE. V was clipped by 0 bases and J by 6 bases, with 19 bases between them. The CDR3 loop is CASSLALEGASVEQYF. The CDR3 DNA reads TGTGCCAGCAGCTTGGCCTTGGAAGGGGCCTCGGTCGAGCAGTACTTC.

The chain links TRBV7-9 to TRBJ1-1; no clear D. The CDR3 sequence is 16 residues long. CDR1 and CDR2 from the germline V gene are SEHNR and FQNEAQ (reference sequence). V was clipped by 0 bases and J by 2 bases, with 13 bases between them. The CDR3 sequence is CASSLALGGVNTEAFF. Here the CDR3 DNA reads TGTGCCAGCAGCTTAGCGCTCGGCGGAGTTAACACTGAAGCTTTCTTT.

V is TRBV13 and J is TRBJ1-2, with a possible D match to TRBD1 (6 bases). CDR1 and CDR2 from the germline V gene are PRHDT and FYEKMQ (reference sequence). Trimming removed 4 bases from V and 3 bases from J, with 12 bases in between. The CDR3 covers 14 residues. CDR3 sequence (DNA): TGTGCCAGCAGCTCCGGGACAAGATACTATGGCTACACCTTC. Protein: CASSSGTRYYGYTF.

V and J are TRBV6-2 or TRBV6-3 and TRBJ1-5; D uncertain. Germline V gene lookup returns CDR1 MNHEY and CDR2 SVGEGT. Trimming removed 2 bases from V and 2 bases from J, with 7 bases in between. This CDR3 has 14 residues. CDR3 protein: CASSYGLGNQPQHF. The CDR3 DNA sequence: TGTGCCAGCAGTTACGGGCTGGGCAATCAGCCCCAGCATTTT.

The chain is built from TRBV3-1 (or the pseudogene TRBV3-2) and TRBJ1-1; D is perhaps TRBD1 (5 bases). V was pared by 2 bases and J by 7 bases, with 11 bases between. The germline V gene encodes CDR1 LGHDT and CDR2 YNNKEL (reference sequence). There are 13 residues in the CDR3. CDR3 bases: TGTGCCAGCAGCCAAATCGGGGGGGTTGAAGCTTTCTTT. Protein product: CASSQIGGVEAFF.

The chain couples TRBV5-6 to TRBJ2-5; TRBD1 is a possible D gene (5 bases). The CDR3 loop spans 13 amino acids. V was shortened by 7 bases and J by 5 bases, with 15 bases between the two germline ends. Germline CDR1 reads SGHDT; CDR2 reads YYEEEE. The CDR3 is CASGPVSGETQYF. In DNA, the CDR3 is TGTGCCAGCGGGCCGGTATCAGGGGAGACCCAGTACTTC.

V gene TRBV4-1 combines with J gene TRBJ2-1; TRBD2 aligns across 9 bases. The CDR3 length is 17 residues. Germline CDR1 is MGHRA and CDR2 is YSYEKL. V shed 1 base and J 5 bases; nucleotides not matched to a gene: 9. Here the CDR3 reads CASSQVFGLAGNNEQFF. DNA of the CDR3: TGCGCCAGCAGCCAAGTTTTCGGGCTAGCGGGGAACAATGAGCAGTTCTTC.

This clone was picked up one time. The chain links TRBV9 to TRBJ2-1, with D possibly matching TRBD2 (5 bases). The V end lost 2 bases, the J end lost 8 bases, and 17 bases lay between the germline ends. CDR1 SGDLS and CDR2 YYNGEE come from the germline V gene. The CDR3 sequence is 15 residues long. CDR3 region: CASSVWGATSHEQFF. The DNA of the CDR3 is TGTGCCAGCAGCGTCTGGGGAGCTACCTCCCATGAGCAGTTCTTC.

This sequence joins TRBV2 and TRBJ2-7; D is unresolved. Looked up from germline, CDR1 is SNHLY and CDR2 is FYNNEI. This CDR3 region has 15 residues. Trimming stripped 3 bases from V and 2 bases from J, with 14 bases between. The CDR3 loop is CASSEESASTYEQYF. The CDR3 nucleotides read TGTGCCAGCAGTGAGGAGAGCGCTTCAACCTACGAGCAGTACTTC. The full variable domain, rest sourced from reference TRBV2 and TRBJ2-7, is EPEVTQTPSHQVTQMGQEVILRCVPISNHLYFYWYRQILGQKVEFLVSFYNNEISEKSEIFDDQFSVERPDGSNFTLKIRSTKLEDSAMYFCASSEESASTYEQYFGPGTRLTVT.

CDR3: CASGASGTSTDTQYF. CDR3 sequence (DNA): TGTGCCAGCGGAGCCAGCGGGACTAGCACAGATACGCAGTATTTT. V usage is TRBV2 and J usage is TRBJ2-3; 7 bases line up with TRBD2. V shed 8 bases and J 0 bases; nucleotides not matched to a gene: 8. This CDR3 has 15 amino acids. From germline, CDR1 is SNHLY and CDR2 FYNNEI.

The gene calls are TRBV18 and TRBJ2-7; perhaps TRBD1 as D (6 bases). In germline, CDR1 is KGHSH, CDR2 LQKENI. V was shortened by 5 bases and J by 0 bases, with 8 bases between the two germline ends. The CDR3 loop spans 13 amino acids. The CDR3 here is CASSGGSSYEQYF. The CDR3 bases are TGTGCCAGCTCAGGGGGCAGCTCCTACGAGCAGTACTTC.

A few counts support this clone. V is TRBV27 and J is TRBJ1-5, with 11 bases fitting TRBD1. With V trimmed by 4 bases and J by 5 bases, 10 bases remained unmatched. The CDR3 loop spans 17 amino acids. Germline V gene sequence: CDR1 MNHEY, CDR2 SMNVEV (reference sequence). DNA of the CDR3: TGTGCCAGCAGTTCGTTGCCGGACAGGGGGCGAGATCAGCCCCAGCATTTT. Residues: CASSSLPDRGRDQPQHF.

The V gene is TRBV28, the J gene TRBJ1-1; D not resolved. Germline V gene lookup returns CDR1 MDHEN and CDR2 SYDVKM. CDR3 length: 15 amino acids. V dropped 4 bases and J dropped 4 bases, with 16 bases sitting between them. CDR3 residues: CASSSPDPTTTEAFF. CDR3 DNA: TGTGCCAGCAGTTCCCCTGACCCGACTACCACTGAAGCTTTCTTT.

V and J are TRBV18 and TRBJ1-4; the D is unclear. V gave up 0 bases and J gave up 4 bases, with 6 bases separating them. This CDR3 is 14 amino acids long. Per germline, CDR1 KGHSH and CDR2 LQKENI. The DNA for the CDR3 is TGTGCCAGCTCACCACCGTCTAGTAATGAAAAACTGTTTTTT. Amino acids: CASSPPSSNEKLFF.

V and J are TRBV5-4 and TRBJ2-5; 10 bases are a match to TRBD1. Germline CDR1 is SGHNT and CDR2 is YYREEE (reference sequence). The CDR3 runs 14 residues. Trimming cost V 3 bases and J 6 bases; bases outside gene matches: 5. The CDR3 nucleotides are TGTGCCAGCAGCTGGGACAGGGGCTCTCAGACCCAGTACTTC. Translation: CASSWDRGSQTQYF.

The J gene is TRBJ2-7, the V gene TRBV28; 11 nucleotides align to TRBD1. V trimming: 1 base; J trimming: 4 bases; junction bases outside the gene matches: 15. The CDR3 sequence is 19 residues long. Germline V lookup: CDR1 MDHEN, CDR2 SYDVKM. For the CDR3, the DNA is TGTGCCAGCAGTTTATCGGGGCTCGCCAGGGGACAGGGGGGATACGAGCAGTACTTC. Translating gives CASSLSGLARGQGGYEQYF.

The gene calls are TRBV5-1 and TRBJ1-1; D remains ambiguous. The length of the CDR3 is 17 residues. V lost 0 bases and J 1 base, leaving 16 bases between the germline ends. Germline V gene lookup returns CDR1 SGHRS and CDR2 YFSETQ. CDR3 loop: CASSLVGLMPANTEAFF. The CDR3 nucleotides are TGCGCCAGCAGCTTGGTTGGGCTAATGCCAGCGAACACTGAAGCTTTCTTT.